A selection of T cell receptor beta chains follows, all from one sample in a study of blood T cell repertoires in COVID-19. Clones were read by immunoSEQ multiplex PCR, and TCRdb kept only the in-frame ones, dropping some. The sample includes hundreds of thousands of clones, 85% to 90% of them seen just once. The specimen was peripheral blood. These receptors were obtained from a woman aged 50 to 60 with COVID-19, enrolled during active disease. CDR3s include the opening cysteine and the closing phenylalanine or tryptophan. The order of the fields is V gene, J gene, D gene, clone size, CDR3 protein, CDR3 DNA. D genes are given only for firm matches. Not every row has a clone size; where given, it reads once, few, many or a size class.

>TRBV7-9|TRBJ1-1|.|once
CASSLVRGNTEAFF
TGTGCCAGCAGCTTAGTCCGGGGGAACACTGAAGCTTTCTTT
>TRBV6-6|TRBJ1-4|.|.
CASSGGIGNSEKLFF
TGTGCCAGCAGCGGGGGAATAGGGAACTCCGAAAAACTGTTTTTT
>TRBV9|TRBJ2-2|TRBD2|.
CASSVLGGAGELFF
TGTGCCAGCAGCGTACTCGGGGGGGCCGGGGAGCTGTTTTTT
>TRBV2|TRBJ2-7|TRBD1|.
CASTDRRNSGKEQYF
TGTGCCAGCACGGACAGGAGGAATTCCGGAAAAGAGCAGTACTTC
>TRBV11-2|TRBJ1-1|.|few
CASSLVGGGTEAFF
TGTGCCAGCAGCTTAGTCGGGGGGGGCACTGAAGCTTTCTTT
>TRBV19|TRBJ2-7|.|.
CASSPRDRFGDEQYF
TGTGCCAGTAGTCCCCGAGACAGGTTTGGGGACGAGCAGTACTTC
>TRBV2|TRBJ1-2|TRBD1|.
CASSLMDRGRGGYTF
TGTGCCAGCAGTTTGATGGACAGGGGGCGAGGTGGCTACACCTTC
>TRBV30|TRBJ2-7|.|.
CAYQGRDWAVGSYEQYF
TGTGCCTACCAGGGCCGGGACTGGGCAGTCGGGTCCTACGAGCAGTACTTC
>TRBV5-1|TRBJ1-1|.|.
CASTPGGGIIAEAFF
TGCGCCAGCACCCCGGGAGGGGGAATTATCGCTGAAGCTTTCTTT
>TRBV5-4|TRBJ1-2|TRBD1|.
CASSLGTGGGLNYGYTF
TGTGCCAGCAGCTTGGGGACAGGGGGAGGGTTAAACTATGGCTACACCTTC
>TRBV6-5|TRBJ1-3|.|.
CASSYSPGQGNTIYF
TGTGCCAGCAGTTACTCGCCAGGGCAGGGTAACACCATATATTTT
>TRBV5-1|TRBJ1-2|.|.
CASSLEGNYGYTF
TGCGCCAGCAGCTTGGAGGGGAACTATGGCTACACCTTC
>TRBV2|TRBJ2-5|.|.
CASSDNRDFQETQYF
TGTGCCAGCAGTGATAATAGGGACTTTCAAGAGACCCAGTACTTC
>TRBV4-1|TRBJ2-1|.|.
CASSQEGFRGRGGASYNEQFF
TGCGCCAGCAGCCAAGAAGGGTTCCGAGGTAGGGGGGGGGCTTCCTACAATGAGCAGTTCTTC
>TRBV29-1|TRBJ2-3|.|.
CSVENSRDTQYF
TGCAGCGTTGAAAATTCCAGAGATACGCAGTATTTT
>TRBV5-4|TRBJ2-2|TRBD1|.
CASKQGARDTGELFF
TGTGCCAGCAAACAGGGGGCGCGGGACACCGGGGAGCTGTTTTTT
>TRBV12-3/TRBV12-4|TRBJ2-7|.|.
CASSLGQIYEQYF
TGTGCCAGCAGTTTAGGACAGATCTACGAGCAGTACTTC
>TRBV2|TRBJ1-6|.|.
CASSGGRGYNSPLHF
TGTGCCAGCAGTGGGGGGAGGGGCTATAATTCACCCCTCCACTTT
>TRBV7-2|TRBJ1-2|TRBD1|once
CASSMTGEYGYTF
TGTGCCAGCAGCATGACAGGGGAGTATGGCTACACCTTC
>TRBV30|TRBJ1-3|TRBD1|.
CAWSGDRAYTIYF
TGTGCCTGGAGTGGGGACAGGGCATACACCATATATTTT
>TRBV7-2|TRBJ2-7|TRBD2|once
CASSRLAGPYEQYF
TGTGCCAGCAGCCGCTTAGCGGGTCCCTACGAGCAGTACTTC
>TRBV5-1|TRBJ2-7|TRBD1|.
CASSLAIRQGAPEQYF
TGCGCCAGCAGCTTGGCCATCAGACAGGGGGCGCCCGAGCAGTACTTC